This T cell receptor (beta chain) was captured by sequencing in a study of shared clonotypes between healthy human individuals. Findings and limits, study-wide: For naive CD4 cells, around 5% of clonotypes were shared across a handful of donors.

CD45RO-negative cells were positively selected for CCR7, leaving out terminally differentiated effector memory CD45RA+ cells. The donors were all Caucasian adults (living in Nashville, Tennessee). The length of the CDR3 is 12 residues. Germline CDR1 and CDR2: SQVTM and ANQGSEA. Trimming pared 3 bases from V and 3 bases from J, leaving 6 bases between. Only in-frame clones appear in the TCRdb table, and some are missing; sequencing was by immunoSEQ multiplex PCR. The sample lists 600,000 or so clones, roughly 98% occurring once. As to this clone: The antigen remains undetermined. The sample holds other DNA sequences that translate to the same CDR3.

The TCR was taken from a man aged 25-45 years in good health. The chain has TRBV29-1 and TRBJ2-1, with D unresolved. Sequenced input: naive CD8+ T cells sorted from blood. DNA for the CDR3: TGCAGCGTTGACTACAGCTACAATGAGCAGTTCTTC. This codes for CSVDYSYNEQFF.